Listed below are T cell receptor beta chains from one sample, sequenced in a study of shared clonotypes between healthy human individuals. Generated by immunoSEQ multiplex PCR, the TCRdb table keeps only in-frame clones and is missing some. Of some 2,100,000 clones in the sample, around 95% were seen once. Material for sequencing was naive CD4+ T cells sorted from blood. These receptors were taken from a man between 18 and 35 years old in good health. Each CDR3 is given with its conserved first and last residue. The D gene is left open where the match is weak. A clone size is listed for some rows: how often the clone was seen (once, few, many), or a class if it is expanded.

size,length,D,J,V,DNA,CDR3
-,16,-,TRBJ1-1,TRBV19,TGTGCCAGTAGCCTAAGCGGGGGAGGAATGAACACTGAAGCTTTCTTT,CASSLSGGGMNTEAFF
-,15,-,TRBJ2-5,TRBV4-1,TGCGCCAGCCGGGTTCTGGGGCTAGTCGATGAGACCCAGTACTTC,CASRVLGLVDETQYF
once,14,-,TRBJ2-5,TRBV7-2,TGTGCCAGCAGCTTAGGACCTAGTCAAGAGACCCAGTACTTC,CASSLGPSQETQYF
-,14,-,TRBJ2-4,TRBV18,TGTGCCAGCTCACCACCAGGGCCCAAAAACATTCAGTACTTC,CASSPPGPKNIQYF
-,14,-,TRBJ2-1,TRBV7-3,TGTGCCAGCAGCTTAGGGGGCCGGAACGATGAGCAGTTCTTC,CASSLGGRNDEQFF
once,19,-,TRBJ2-3,TRBV5-6,TGTGCCAGCATGTCCGAGGGGGGACGACTAGTTCGACTCACAGATACGCAGTATTTT,CASMSEGGRLVRLTDTQYF
-,16,TRBD2,TRBJ2-5,TRBV4-1,TGCGCCAGCAGCCAAATCGCACTAGCGGGAGGAGAGACCCAGTACTTC,CASSQIALAGGETQYF
-,21,TRBD1,TRBJ2-6,TRBV5-1,TGCGCCAGCAGCTGGCGGGCAGGGGGATATCTCCCTCTCTCTGGGGCCAACGTCCTGACTTTC,CASSWRAGGYLPLSGANVLTF
-,14,TRBD1,TRBJ1-2,TRBV7-2,TGTGCCAGCAGCTTAGGACAGGGAGACTATGGCTACACCTTC,CASSLGQGDYGYTF
-,15,-,TRBJ2-5,TRBV28,TGTGCCAGCAGCCCATCCCAGGGGTGGAAAGAGACCCAGTACTTC,CASSPSQGWKETQYF
-,18,TRBD2,TRBJ2-5,TRBV4-1,TGCGCCAGCAGCCCCCAGTTTTTAGCGGGAGGTACCAAAGAGACCCAGTACTTC,CASSPQFLAGGTKETQYF
-,14,-,TRBJ1-2,TRBV28,TGTGCCAGCAGTGAACCGCAGGTCCCCTATGGCTACACCTTC,CASSEPQVPYGYTF
-,13,-,TRBJ1-4,TRBV10-3,TGTGCCAGCCAATTCGGGACTAATGAAAAACTGTTTTTT,CASQFGTNEKLFF
-,15,TRBD2,TRBJ2-7,TRBV28,TGTGCCAGCAGTTTGATCGGGGGGGTGTCCTACGAGCAGTACTTC,CASSLIGGVSYEQYF
-,14,TRBD1,TRBJ1-5,TRBV5-3,TGTGCCAGGGACAGGGGGCATGGGAATCAGCCCCAGCATTTT,CARDRGHGNQPQHF
-,14,TRBD1,TRBJ1-2,TRBV5-1,TGCGCCAGCAGCTTGGAGGACAGGGGCTATGGCTACACCTTC,CASSLEDRGYGYTF
-,15,TRBD1,TRBJ2-3,TRBV25-1,TGTGCCAGCAGTGAGACAGGGGGGGGCACAGATACGCAGTATTTT,CASSETGGGTDTQYF
once,14,TRBD2,TRBJ2-7,TRBV30,TGTGCCTGGAAGCGACTAGCGGGGCCCTACGAGCAGTACTTC,CAWKRLAGPYEQYF
-,13,TRBD1,TRBJ1-1,TRBV6-6,TGTGCCAGCAGTTGGACAGGGAACACTGAAGCTTTCTTT,CASSWTGNTEAFF
-,15,-,TRBJ2-2,TRBV19,TGTGCCAGTAGTTCTCCGGGACAGAACACCGGGGAGCTGTTTTTT,CASSSPGQNTGELFF
-,16,-,TRBJ1-6,TRBV9,TGTGCCAGCAGCGTAGGAATTCCGGGTGTAGGGTCACCCCTCCACTTT,CASSVGIPGVGSPLHF
-,12,-,TRBJ2-7,TRBV7-9,TGTGCCAGCAGCCCGGACGGGGGCGAGCAGTACTTC,CASSPDGGEQYF